The 16 T cell receptor beta chains in this list originate from one sample, sequenced in a study of T cells in Graves' hyperthyroidism and ophthalmopathy. TCR beta CDR3 regions were amplified from RNA. The study used the HTBI primer set for a first-round RT-PCR of the TCR CDR3. TCRdb re-called the multiplex PCR reads with MiXCR, one entry per CDR3 protein. The sample lists more than 300,000 distinct CDR3 sequences; over 10% were seen once. Sequenced sample: blood. The receptors derive from a woman under 30 with Graves' hyperthyroidism.

This clonotype was recorded many times. This chain uses TRBV3-1 with TRBJ1-4; D call uncertain. The CDR3 length is 14 residues. V was clipped by 3 bases and J by 3 bases, with 8 bases between them. CDR1 and CDR2 (germline): LGHDT, YNNKEL (reference sequence). The CDR3 spells CASSQFTSNEKLFF. CDR3 DNA: TGTGCCAGCAGCCAGTTTACGTCTAATGAAAAACTGTTTTTT. The whole variable domain, filled in from reference TRBV3-1 and TRBJ1-4, reads DTAVSQTPKYLVTQMGNDKSIKCEQNLGHDTMYWYKQDSKKFLKIMFSYNNKELIINETVPNRFSPKSPDKAHLNLHINSLELGDSAVYFCASSQFTSNEKLFFGSGTQLSVL.

The chain combines TRBV25-1 with TRBJ1-2; the match to TRBD1 covers 10 bases. V trimming: 1 base; J trimming: 6 bases; junction bases outside the gene matches: 5. The germline CDR1 and CDR2 sequences are MGHDK and SYGVNS. This CDR3 has 15 amino acids. Written as DNA, the CDR3 is TGTGCCAGCAGTGAATCCCTAGGGACAGGGGATGGCTACACCTTC. Translating it yields CASSESLGTGDGYTF.

The V and J genes are TRBV27 and TRBJ2-2, with D possibly being TRBD1 or TRBD2 (6 bases each). Trimming took off 4 bases at V and 5 bases at J, with 14 bases between the two ends. The CDR3 has 15 residues. Germline V lookup: CDR1 MNHEY, CDR2 SMNVEV (reference sequence). CDR3 sequence: CASSSWGAGTGELFF. The CDR3, as DNA: TGTGCCAGCAGTTCGTGGGGGGCCGGTACCGGGGAGCTGTTTTTT.

The table lists this clonotype with many counts. The V gene is TRBV20-1, the J gene TRBJ2-5; 10 nucleotides line up with TRBD2. The V segment lost 2 bases and the J segment 5 bases; nucleotides outside the gene matches: 14. The germline gives CDR1 DFQATT, CDR2 SNEGSKA (reference sequence). CDR3 size: 17 residues. CDR3 residues: CSARPTWSSGSHETQYF. The CDR3 DNA follows: TGCAGTGCTAGACCGACCTGGTCTAGCGGGAGCCACGAGACCCAGTACTTC.

This clonotype was seen ten or more times. This rearrangement joins TRBV10-3 to TRBJ2-1; 13 bases are shared with TRBD2. This CDR3 region has 16 residues. V lost 6 bases, J lost 5 bases, and 7 bases stayed unmatched. Germline V gene sequence: CDR1 ENHRY, CDR2 SYGVKD. CDR3 nucleotides: TGTGCCATCAGGGGGGGACTAGCGGGACCTAACAATGAGCAGTTCTTC. Protein sequence: CAIRGGLAGPNNEQFF.

In this sample, this clonotype turned up a few times. V is TRBV6-1 and J is TRBJ2-7; D remains unclear. CDR3 length: 14 amino acids. Trimming shortened V by 3 bases and J by 2 bases, and 11 bases separated the two germline ends. Germline V lookup: CDR1 MNHNS, CDR2 SASEGT. DNA for the CDR3: TGTGCCAGCAGTGACCGAACCGATACCTACGAGCAGTACTTC. Protein product: CASSDRTDTYEQYF.

This chain joins TRBV2 and TRBJ2-5; D gene uncertain. Germline-derived CDR1 and CDR2 are SNHLY and FYNNEI. Deletions cut 8 bases from V and 2 bases from J, with 12 bases between. This CDR3 has 13 residues. The CDR3 protein is CASEPRRQETQYF. CDR3 sequence (DNA): TGTGCCAGCGAACCTAGAAGGCAAGAGACCCAGTACTTC.

Of note for this clonotype: A much larger clone differs by one base, so this may be a read error. The chain has TRBV29-1 and TRBJ1-1, with D unresolved. Germline V gene lookup returns CDR1 SQVTM and CDR2 ANQGSEA. There are 12 residues in the CDR3. The V end lost 7 bases, the J end lost 2 bases, and 11 bases lay between the germline ends. The CDR3 DNA reads as TGCAGCGGGCGGGAATCAAACACTGAAGCTTTCTTT. Translated: CSGRESNTEAFF.

There are many counts of this clonotype. The chain couples TRBV10-3 to TRBJ2-3, with TRBD2 matching over 8 bases. The V gene end was trimmed by 2 bases and the J gene end by 2 bases; junction bases not matched to a gene: 9. There are 17 residues in the CDR3. CDR1 is ENHRY and CDR2 is SYGVKD in the germline V gene. This CDR3 reads CAISELAGGTFTDTQYF. CDR3 DNA sequence: TGTGCCATCAGTGAGCTGGCGGGGGGCACCTTCACAGATACGCAGTATTTT.

This clonotype was counted a few times. The chain joins TRBV6-5 to TRBJ1-1; D might be TRBD1 (5 bases). CDR3 length: 14 amino acids. V was shortened by 2 bases and J by 0 bases, with 7 bases between the two germline ends. The V gene's germline CDR1 is MNHEY and CDR2 SVGAGI. This CDR3 is CASSYRGLNTEAFF. The CDR3 bases are TGTGCCAGCAGTTACCGGGGGTTGAACACTGAAGCTTTCTTT.

This clonotype has just a few counts. This chain joins TRBV6-2 or TRBV6-3 and TRBJ1-2; 8 bases align to TRBD1. The length of the CDR3 is 15 residues. The trim removed 7 bases at V and 2 bases at J, leaving 9 bases unmatched. Germline values: CDR1 MNHEY, CDR2 SVGEGT. CDR3 protein: CASTIQGARNYGYTF. The CDR3 DNA sequence: TGTGCCAGCACGATCCAGGGGGCAAGGAACTATGGCTACACCTTC.

Many counts were recorded for this clonotype. The J gene is TRBJ2-2, the V gene TRBV12-3 or TRBV12-4, with D uncertain. V lost 6 bases to trimming and J lost 2 bases, with 7 bases between them. CDR3 size: 13 residues. For the CDR3, the DNA is TGTGCCAGCAGGGGGATCAACACCGGGGAGCTGTTTTTT. Amino acid sequence: CASRGINTGELFF.

Details on this clonotype: Possible read error: a much larger clone is one base away. The chain couples TRBV2 to TRBJ2-2; perhaps TRBD2 as D (6 bases). The CDR3 runs 15 residues. Germline V CDR1 and CDR2: SNHLY, FYNNEI. The CDR3 reads CASSFRSSELGEPFF. CDR3 bases: TGTGCCAGCAGTTTTCGGTCTAGCGAACTGGGGGAGCCGTTTTTT.

This clonotype appeared many times. This chain links TRBV12-5 with TRBJ1-2; D remains unclear. This CDR3 has 17 amino acids. The ends were cut back, 4 bases at V and 8 bases at J, with 26 bases in the middle. The V gene's germline CDR1 is LGHNT and CDR2 FRNRAP. DNA of the CDR3: TGTGCTAGTGGTTCCTCCCCCGACCTGACCCCATTCAAAGGCTACACCTTC. Protein product: CASGSSPDLTPFKGYTF.

This clonotype was seen more than once but under ten times. V is TRBV24-1 and J is TRBJ1-3, with a weak D call TRBD1 (5 bases). V was cut by 4 bases and J by 7 bases, with 13 bases left in between. The V gene's germline CDR1 is KGHDR and CDR2 SFDVKD. The CDR3 extends over 14 amino acids. CDR3 DNA sequence: TGTGCCACCAGTGAACATACAGGTTTCAACACCATATATTTT. Its translation: CATSEHTGFNTIYF.

The chain employs TRBV19 and TRBJ2-7; 9 bases fit TRBD2. J lost 2 bases, V lost 5 bases, and 7 bases had no gene match. The CDR3 contains 15 residues. Germline lookup yields CDR1 LNHDA and CDR2 SQIVND (reference sequence). CDR3 region: CASSPGASGAYEQYF. In DNA, the CDR3 is TGTGCCAGTAGTCCAGGGGCTAGCGGGGCCTACGAGCAGTACTTC.